These T cell receptor beta chains were read from a single sample in a study of cytomegalovirus exposure and HLA in healthy donors. Profiled with immunoSEQ multiplex PCR; TCRdb holds only in-frame clones, not every one. Among over 85,000 clones, approximately 82% were seen once, and the ten largest hold 2.5% to 3%. The sample taken for sequencing was PBMCs. The source is a man between 40 and 49 years old in good health and CMV-seronegative. Both conserved end residues are part of each CDR3. Each record gives: V gene, D gene, J gene, clone size, CDR3 protein, CDR3 DNA. A D gene is named only where the DNA matches it firmly. Clone size is given for some rows only: seen once, a few or many times, or a class if the clone is expanded.

TRBV7-3,.,TRBJ1-1,.,CASSTQENTEAFF,TGTGCCAGCAGCACACAGGAGAACACTGAAGCTTTCTTT
TRBV2,.,TRBJ1-1,.,CASSPRGIAEAFF,TGTGCCAGCAGTCCGAGGGGGATCGCTGAAGCTTTCTTT
TRBV10-3,.,TRBJ1-2,.,CAISETGGNYGYTF,TGTGCCATCAGTGAGACGGGGGGGAACTATGGCTACACCTTC
TRBV18,.,TRBJ2-7,.,CASSPGAGAGVEQYF,TGTGCCAGCTCACCCGGGGCAGGGGCGGGAGTCGAGCAGTACTTC
TRBV19,.,TRBJ1-5,.,CASSIGGSNQPQHF,TGTGCCAGTAGTATCGGGGGGAGCAATCAGCCCCAGCATTTT
TRBV7-7,TRBD1,TRBJ2-2,.,CASSLALRTGGNTGELFF,TGTGCTAGCAGCTTAGCCCTCAGGACAGGGGGGAACACCGGGGAGCTGTTTTTT
TRBV5-1,TRBD1,TRBJ1-1,.,CASSPRGQGIRNTEAFF,TGCGCCAGCAGCCCAAGGGGACAGGGGATTCGGAACACTGAAGCTTTCTTT
TRBV6-5,TRBD1,TRBJ2-5,.,CATNRDRDETQYF,TGTGCCACCAACCGGGACAGGGACGAGACCCAGTACTTC
TRBV29-1,.,TRBJ2-3,.,CSARGAVGSDTQYF,TGCAGCGCCAGGGGGGCAGTTGGGAGCGATACGCAGTATTTT
TRBV11-3,TRBD1,TRBJ1-1,.,CASSRTGNTEAFF,TGTGCCAGCAGCAGGACAGGGAACACTGAAGCTTTCTTT
TRBV6-1,.,TRBJ2-4,.,CATREPQNIQYF,TGTGCCACCCGGGAGCCGCAAAACATTCAGTACTTC
TRBV10-3,.,TRBJ1-4,.,CAVSEMLDATNEKLFF,TGTGCCGTCAGTGAAATGTTAGATGCAACTAATGAAAAACTGTTTTTT
TRBV7-3,.,TRBJ2-7,.,CASSFGQGGLEEQYF,TGTGCCAGCAGCTTCGGACAGGGAGGGTTGGAAGAGCAGTACTTC
TRBV7-9,.,TRBJ2-7,.,CASSLAWGNRYEQYF,TGTGCCAGCAGCTTAGCGTGGGGCAACAGATACGAGCAGTACTTC
TRBV6-1,TRBD2,TRBJ2-2,once,CASSGLAGAPRTGELFF,TGTGCCAGCAGTGGACTAGCGGGGGCACCACGGACCGGGGAGCTGTTTTTT
TRBV5-1,.,TRBJ1-3,.,CASSLVSVQGTTDSGNTIYF,TGCGCCAGCAGCTTGGTCTCGGTTCAGGGGACCACAGATTCTGGAAACACCATATATTTT
TRBV7-3,TRBD2,TRBJ2-3,.,CASSLQLGGADTQYF,TGTGCCAGCAGCTTACAATTGGGAGGGGCAGATACGCAGTATTTT
TRBV2,.,TRBJ1-3,.,CASSVGGDGNTIYF,TGTGCCAGCAGTGTTGGCGGGGATGGAAACACCATATATTTT
TRBV10-3,.,TRBJ2-1,once,CAISPTVDNNEQFF,TGTGCCATCAGCCCGACAGTAGACAACAATGAGCAGTTCTTC
TRBV9,TRBD1,TRBJ1-2,.,CASSVATGVAPTF,TGTGCCAGCAGCGTAGCAACAGGGGTTGCTCCCACCTTC
TRBV18,TRBD1,TRBJ1-2,.,CASSPGQEDGYTF,TGTGCCAGCTCACCGGGACAGGAAGATGGCTACACCTTC
TRBV6-5,TRBD1,TRBJ1-1,.,CASRFRDRGTEAFF,TGTGCCAGCAGATTCCGGGACAGGGGCACTGAAGCTTTCTTT
TRBV9,TRBD1,TRBJ2-1,.,CASSKGGGTGTLEQFF,TGTGCCAGCAGCAAAGGGGGCGGGACAGGGACCTTAGAGCAGTTCTTC
TRBV4-1,.,TRBJ2-5,.,CASSQPPGGYQETQYF,TGCGCCAGCAGCCAACCTCCCGGCGGGTACCAAGAGACCCAGTACTTC
TRBV7-8,.,TRBJ2-7,.,CASSLSGLSYEQYF,TGTGCCAGCAGCTTATCAGGGCTATCCTACGAGCAGTACTTC
TRBV18,TRBD1,TRBJ1-1,.,CASSPSGGAEGTEAFF,TGTGCCAGCTCACCCTCAGGGGGCGCAGAGGGCACTGAAGCTTTCTTT
TRBV7-9,TRBD1,TRBJ1-5,.,CASSLEQGGQPQHF,TGTGCCAGCAGCTTAGAACAGGGGGGCCAGCCCCAGCATTTT
TRBV5-6,.,TRBJ2-7,.,CASSPGASYEQYF,TGTGCCAGCAGTCCGGGAGCCTCCTACGAGCAGTACTTC
TRBV9,TRBD2,TRBJ2-3,few,CASSVGRRGVTDTQYF,TGTGCCAGCAGCGTAGGTCGGCGGGGGGTCACAGATACGCAGTATTTT
TRBV6-5,.,TRBJ2-2,.,CASSLRAGELFF,.
TRBV9,.,TRBJ1-1,.,CASSVGGANTEAFF,TGTGCCAGCAGCGTAGGCGGGGCGAACACTGAAGCTTTCTTT
TRBV15,.,TRBJ1-1,.,CATSFEAMNTEAFF,TGTGCCACCAGCTTCGAGGCCATGAACACTGAAGCTTTCTTT
TRBV27,TRBD2,TRBJ2-2,.,CASSPGGAGELFF,TGTGCCAGCAGTCCGGGGGGGGCCGGGGAGCTGTTTTTT
TRBV18,.,TRBJ2-5,once,CASSKSAGQETQYF,TGTGCCAGCTCAAAATCGGCAGGGCAAGAGACCCAGTACTTC
TRBV27,.,TRBJ1-3,.,CASSSLTSLGGNTIYF,TGTGCCAGCAGTTCTTTGACAAGCTTAGGTGGAAACACCATATATTTT
TRBV5-6,.,TRBJ2-5,.,CASSLRETQYF,TGTGCCAGCAGCTTGCGGGAGACCCAGTACTTC
TRBV28,TRBD2,TRBJ2-3,.,CASSFSAGADTQYF,TGTGCCAGCAGTTTCTCGGCGGGGGCAGATACGCAGTATTTT
TRBV2,.,TRBJ1-1,.,CASTSGGGPEAFF,TGTGCCAGCACCTCGGGGGGTGGCCCTGAAGCTTTCTTT
TRBV5-6,TRBD2,TRBJ2-5,few,CASSLPTGGKETQYF,TGTGCCAGCAGCTTGCCGACGGGGGGGAAAGAGACCCAGTACTTC
TRBV30,TRBD1,TRBJ1-6,.,CAWSVGQGGSPLHF,TGTGCCTGGAGTGTGGGACAGGGAGGATCACCCCTCCACTTT
TRBV6-1,TRBD1,TRBJ2-7,.,CATGTGGDYEQYF,TGTGCCACCGGGACAGGGGGCGACTACGAGCAGTACTTC
TRBV5-8,.,TRBJ1-1,.,CASSFSGGRGSAEAFF,TGTGCCAGCAGCTTCAGTGGAGGCAGGGGTAGCGCTGAAGCTTTCTTT
TRBV5-1,TRBD1,TRBJ2-6,.,CASSRRTGENSGANVLTF,TGCGCCAGCAGTCGTCGGACAGGAGAAAACTCTGGGGCCAACGTCCTGACTTTC
TRBV27,TRBD2,TRBJ2-1,.,CASSRTSGALLNEQFF,TGTGCCAGCAGTCGGACTAGCGGGGCCCTATTAAATGAGCAGTTCTTC
TRBV5-4,.,TRBJ1-6,.,CASSLERQANSPLHF,TGTGCCAGCAGCTTGGAGCGGCAGGCCAATTCACCCCTCCACTTT
TRBV9,TRBD1,TRBJ1-4,few,CASRPKRDSEKLFF,TGTGCCAGCAGACCAAAGAGGGACAGTGAAAAACTGTTTTTT